Below, 18 T cell receptor beta chains from the same sample are listed, as sequenced in a study of human T cells and chemical hapten exposure. TCRdb fed the RACE reads into MiXCR, producing one record per CDR3 protein. The table shows around 130,000 distinct CDR3 sequences, with roughly 9.5% occurring only once. Time point indicated: healthy volunteer bleed at 2 weeks. Whole blood, unfractionated, served as the material for total RNA extraction. The source material was whole blood. Receptors originate from a male donor in good health. Some clones in this sample may be carry-over from other donors' samples.

The sample holds many counts of this clonotype. The rearrangement joins TRBV6-2 or TRBV6-3 to TRBJ2-1; TRBD1 is a possible D gene (5 bases). The CDR3 spans 13 residues. Germline values: CDR1 MNHEY, CDR2 SVGEGT. With 0 bases removed from V and 6 bases from J, the gap between germline ends came to 6 bases. Here the CDR3 DNA reads TGTGCCAGCAGTTACTCAGGGGTCAATGAGCAGTTCTTC. Amino acid sequence: CASSYSGVNEQFF.

This clonotype was detected a few times. Written as DNA, the CDR3 is TGTGCCAGCAGTCGGGACCGTCCCAAGTTCTTC. Translation: CASSRDRPKFF. The chain recombines TRBV5-5 with TRBJ2-1, with D tentatively TRBD1 or TRBD2 (5 bases each). CDR1 is SGHKS and CDR2 is YYEKEE in the germline V gene (reference sequence). The V end was cut by 5 bases, the J end by 14 bases, with 14 bases between. The CDR3 runs 11 residues.

This clonotype was seen more than once but under ten times. The rearrangement links TRBV27 to TRBJ2-1; 9 positions agree with TRBD2. V shed 2 bases, J shed 3 bases, and the junction held 8 bases outside the gene matches. CDR1 and CDR2 (germline): MNHEY, SMNVEV (reference sequence). CDR3 length: 17 residues. CDR3 bases: TGTGCCAGCAGTTTAGCGTTAGCGGGGGTTGTCTACAATGAGCAGTTCTTC. Translation gives CASSLALAGVVYNEQFF.

The chain links TRBV7-9 to TRBJ1-2; no clear D. Germline CDR1 is SEHNR and CDR2 is FQNEAQ (reference sequence). V lost 3 bases and J 3 bases, leaving 8 bases between the germline ends. This CDR3 is built from 13 residues. The CDR3 reads CASSFSPYYGYTF. CDR3 nucleotide sequence: TGTGCCAGCAGCTTCTCGCCCTACTATGGCTACACCTTC.

J is TRBJ1-3 and V is TRBV7-3, with a tentative D call TRBD1 (5 bases). The V and J ends lost 5 bases and 1 base respectively, with 12 bases between them. This CDR3 has 15 residues. The germline gives CDR1 SGHTA, CDR2 FQGTGA. The CDR3, as DNA: TGTGCCAGCAGCCAAGGACGGACATCTGGAAACACCATATATTTT. Its translation: CASSQGRTSGNTIYF.

This clonotype was seen repeatedly, ten times or more. The rearrangement uses TRBV6-2 or TRBV6-3 and TRBJ2-2, with TRBD1 identical over 10 bases. CDR3 length: 16 residues. V gave up 3 bases and J gave up 4 bases; unmatched junction bases: 5. Germline-derived CDR1 and CDR2 are MNHEY and SVGEGT. The CDR3 reads CASSYSGTGVTGELFF. CDR3 coding DNA: TGTGCCAGCAGTTATTCCGGGACAGGGGTCACCGGGGAGCTGTTTTTT.

The chain is built from TRBV10-3 and TRBJ2-3; 8 bases map to TRBD2. Trimming cost V 3 bases and J 4 bases; bases outside gene matches: 6. The CDR3 runs to 15 residues. The germline gives CDR1 ENHRY, CDR2 SYGVKD. The CDR3 loop is CAISEPGLVADTQYF. CDR3 coding DNA: TGTGCCATCAGTGAACCGGGACTAGTCGCAGATACGCAGTATTTT.

A few counts support this clonotype. The rearrangement joins TRBV4-1 to TRBJ2-7; the D is unclear. Per the germline V gene, CDR1 is MGHRA and CDR2 is YSYEKL. V dropped 0 bases and J dropped 2 bases, with 11 bases sitting between them. This CDR3 region has 15 residues. DNA of the CDR3: TGCGCCAGCAGCCAAGAGCAGATGGGAACCTACGAGCAGTACTTC. It specifies CASSQEQMGTYEQYF.

In this sample, this clonotype turned up many times. The V gene is TRBV27, the J gene TRBJ1-4; D gene uncertain. The CDR3 has 15 amino acids. V lost 7 bases and J lost 0, with 12 bases in between. Germline values: CDR1 MNHEY, CDR2 SMNVEV (reference sequence). CDR3 nucleotide sequence: TGTGCCAGCACTGAAACGTTTGCAACTAATGAAAAACTGTTTTTT. The encoded protein is CASTETFATNEKLFF.

In this sample, this clonotype turned up many times. This chain uses TRBV2 with TRBJ2-3; perhaps TRBD2 as D (6 bases). Germline V lookup: CDR1 SNHLY, CDR2 FYNNEI. Trimming cost V 2 bases and J 5 bases, with 17 bases left between them. The CDR3 extends over 16 amino acids. The DNA for the CDR3 is TGTGCCAGCAGTGAAAGGGACTCCTCCGGCGGAGATACGCAGTATTTT. Amino acid sequence: CASSERDSSGGDTQYF.

The rearrangement links TRBV7-8 to TRBJ2-2, with TRBD1 matching over 8 bases. The germline CDR1 and CDR2 sequences are SGHVS and FQNEAQ. The CDR3 loop spans 14 amino acids. Trimming took 5 bases from V and 8 from J; bases not matched to a gene: 7. CDR3 amino acids: CASSLTGGNGELFF. The CDR3 nucleotides are TGTGCCAGCAGCCTTACAGGGGGGAATGGGGAGCTGTTTTTT.

About this clonotype itself: A much more abundant neighbour one base away suggests this may be a read error. This rearrangement joins TRBV20-1 to TRBJ2-3; 7 bases are a match to TRBD1. V was pared by 6 bases and J by 7 bases, with 10 bases of the junction left unmatched. The CDR3 covers 13 residues. CDR1 is DFQATT and CDR2 is SNEGSKA in the germline V gene (reference sequence). CDR3 sequence (DNA): TGCAGTGCCACCGGACAGGCCATCAATACGCAGTATTTT. Protein sequence: CSATGQAINTQYF.

A remark on this clonotype: A much larger clone sits a single nucleotide away, making a read error possible. The chain couples TRBV7-2 to TRBJ1-2; D may be TRBD1 (5 bases). This CDR3 contains 14 residues. Germline V CDR1 and CDR2: SGHTA, FQGNSA. The CDR3 region is CVSSLARQNYGYTF. As DNA, the CDR3 is TGTGTCAGCAGCTTAGCGAGACAGAACTATGGCTACACCTTC.

This clonotype occurred many times. This chain links TRBV18 with TRBJ1-1, with a possible D match to TRBD1 (6 bases). V lost 4 bases, J lost 0 bases, and 12 bases lay in between. Germline CDR1 reads KGHSH; CDR2 reads LQKENI. This CDR3 has 15 residues. CDR3 nucleotides: TGTGCCAGCTCACAGAGGACAGTCATGAACACTGAAGCTTTCTTT. This sequence encodes CASSQRTVMNTEAFF.

This clonotype was recorded once. The V and J genes are TRBV5-6 and TRBJ1-2, with D tentatively TRBD1 (5 bases). V was pared by 2 bases and J by 0 bases, with 14 bases between. This CDR3 spans 16 amino acids. Germline CDR1 and CDR2: SGHDT and YYEEEE. This chain's CDR3 is CASSLGRRGANYGYTF. In nucleotides, the CDR3 is TGTGCCAGCAGCTTAGGCCGAAGGGGCGCTAACTATGGCTACACCTTC.

This clonotype has at least ten counts. The CDR3 reads CAISGQGGINEQFF. The CDR3 nucleotides are TGTGCCATCAGTGGACAGGGTGGCATCAATGAGCAGTTCTTC. The V call is TRBV10-3, the J call TRBJ2-1; 7 bases agree with TRBD1. Per the germline V gene, CDR1 is ENHRY and CDR2 is SYGVKD. Trimming cost V 4 bases and J 6 bases; bases outside gene matches: 6. There are 14 residues in the CDR3.

This clonotype was detected only a few times. This sequence joins TRBV11-3 and TRBJ2-1; D unresolved. The CDR3 totals 13 residues. Trimming took 4 bases from V and 6 from J, leaving 10 bases between them. Germline loops: CDR1 SGHNT, CDR2 YENEEA. The CDR3 sequence: CASSSDSLNEQFF. The CDR3 coding sequence is TGTGCCAGCAGCTCCGATAGCCTCAATGAGCAGTTCTTC. The full variable domain, in which reference TRBV11-3 and TRBJ2-1 provide the parts outside the CDR3, is EAGVVQSPRYKIIEKKQPVAFWCNPISGHNTLYWYLQNLGQGPELLIRYENEEAVDDSQLPKDRFSAERLKGVDSTLKIQPAELGDSAVYLCASSSDSLNEQFFGPGTRLTVL.

At least ten counts were recorded for this clonotype. This sequence joins TRBV6-2 or TRBV6-3 and TRBJ1-5, with D perhaps matching TRBD1 (5 bases). Between the trimmed V and J ends, which lost 2 bases and 4 bases, there was a span of 9 bases. This CDR3 has 14 residues. Germline V gene lookup returns CDR1 MNHEY and CDR2 SVGEGT. The CDR3 is CASSYRPGNQPQHF. CDR3 nucleotide sequence: TGTGCCAGCAGTTACAGGCCAGGGAATCAGCCCCAGCATTTT.